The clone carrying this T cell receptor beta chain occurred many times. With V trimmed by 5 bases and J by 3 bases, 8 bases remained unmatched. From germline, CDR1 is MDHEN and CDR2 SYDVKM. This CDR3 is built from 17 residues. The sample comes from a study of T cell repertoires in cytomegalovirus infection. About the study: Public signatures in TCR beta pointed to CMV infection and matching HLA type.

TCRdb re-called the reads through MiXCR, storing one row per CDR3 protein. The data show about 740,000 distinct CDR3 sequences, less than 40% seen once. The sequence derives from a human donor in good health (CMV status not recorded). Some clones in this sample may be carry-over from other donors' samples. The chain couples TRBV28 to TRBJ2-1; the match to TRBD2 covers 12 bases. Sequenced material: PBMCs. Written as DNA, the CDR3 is TGTGCCAGCAGTCTTACGACTAGCGGGGGCAACTACAATGAGCAGTTCTTC. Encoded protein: CASSLTTSGGNYNEQFF.